Reported below is one T cell receptor (beta chain). This sample is drawn from a study of blood T cell repertoires in COVID-19. Study at large: Samples representing acute and convalescent COVID-19 were sourced from the United States, Italy and Spain. PBMCs, B-cell-depleted T cells, or T cells were the source of the cDNA or gDNA that made up the material.

Libraries were prepared by immunoSEQ multiplex PCR; TCRdb keeps only in-frame clonotypes and omits some of them. The table has about 61,000 clones, 75% to 90% seen once. CDR1 and CDR2 (germline): SEHNR, FQNEAQ (reference sequence). Germline trimming cut 1 base from V and 6 bases from J; bases unmatched to any gene: 4. The CDR3 is 14 amino acids. This TCR derives from a human donor in a cohort sampled during active COVID-19. The source material was peripheral blood. The V and J genes are TRBV7-9 and TRBJ2-3; TRBD2 aligns across 7 bases. CDR3 amino acids: CASSLGGRLDTQYF. CDR3 DNA: TGTGCCAGCAGCTTAGGCGGGAGACTTGATACGCAGTATTTT.